This TCR beta chain was found in a study of CDR3 diversity in severe acne. Germline values: CDR1 MNHGY, CDR2 SAAAGT. Trimming removed 2 bases from V and 5 bases from J; junction bases left unmatched: 7. The CDR3 consists of 17 residues. One entry per CDR3 protein results from TCRdb running MiXCR on the PCR reads. The sample has about 97,000 distinct CDR3 sequences, around 53% seen once. V gene TRBV6-8 combines with J gene TRBJ2-5; 14 positions agree with TRBD2. The sample taken for sequencing was blood. The TCR was taken from a male donor with acne. The DNA for the CDR3 is TGTGCCAGCAGTTACGGGACTAGCGGGAGTCTATGGGAGACCCAGTACTTC. Translated, it gives CASSYGTSGSLWETQYF.